The rows below give T cell receptor beta chains drawn from one sample of a study of shared clonotypes between healthy human individuals. Produced via immunoSEQ multiplex PCR; TCRdb's table is partial and in-frame only. Of 2,100,000 or so clones listed, around 95% are singletons. The sequenced material came from naive CD4+ T cells sorted from blood. These receptor sequences come from a man aged 18 to 29 in good health. Each CDR3 is given with its conserved first and last residue. A D gene is named only where the DNA matches it firmly. Rows give clone size only sometimes, using once, few, many, or a class for an expanded clone.

J gene | D gene | clone size | V gene | CDR3 protein | CDR3 DNA
TRBJ2-7 | NA | once | TRBV27 | CASKGLAYEQYF | TGTGCCAGCAAGGGCCTGGCCTACGAGCAGTACTTC
TRBJ2-7 | NA | NA | TRBV28 | CASSSSNGYEQYF | TGTGCCAGCAGTTCCTCAAACGGCTACGAGCAGTACTTC
TRBJ1-1 | TRBD1 | once | TRBV6-1 | CASREGQVEAFF | TGTGCCAGCAGGGAAGGACAGGTTGAAGCTTTCTTT
TRBJ2-3 | NA | NA | TRBV5-1 | CASSLGQGPDTQYF | TGCGCCAGCAGCTTGGGGCAGGGCCCAGATACGCAGTATTTT
TRBJ1-1 | NA | NA | TRBV27 | CASSFGRWTEAFF | TGTGCCAGCAGTTTCGGTCGGTGGACTGAAGCTTTCTTT
TRBJ2-1 | TRBD2 | NA | TRBV6-5 | CASSPLAVTYNEQFF | TGTGCCAGCAGCCCCCTAGCGGTGACGTACAATGAGCAGTTCTTC
TRBJ1-6 | TRBD1 | NA | TRBV5-8 | CASSLTGANSPLHF | TGTGCCAGCAGCTTGACAGGGGCTAATTCACCCCTCCACTTT
TRBJ1-2 | NA | NA | TRBV28 | CASSLSAGAGYTF | TGTGCCAGCAGTTTATCGGCAGGGGCGGGCTACACCTTC
TRBJ1-6 | TRBD1 | NA | TRBV28 | CATSTGDYNSPLHF | TGTGCCACATCGACAGGGGACTATAATTCACCCCTCCACTTT
TRBJ1-1 | NA | NA | TRBV6-6 | CASSLRFGADTEAFF | NA
TRBJ2-7 | NA | NA | TRBV18 | CASSPAYEQYF | TGTGCCAGCTCACCTGCCTACGAGCAGTACTTC
TRBJ2-1 | TRBD1 | NA | TRBV18 | CASSPLRDRGRRDNEQFF | TGTGCCAGCTCACCCCTCCGGGACAGGGGGCGCCGCGACAATGAGCAGTTCTTC
TRBJ1-2 | TRBD1 | NA | TRBV5-4 | CASSRGGQGNYGYTF | TGTGCCAGCAGCCGGGGGGGACAGGGGAACTATGGCTACACCTTC
TRBJ2-7 | NA | NA | TRBV6-1 | CASSERGRTYEQYF | TGTGCCAGCAGTGAACGCGGCAGGACCTACGAGCAGTACTTC
TRBJ2-1 | TRBD2 | once | TRBV7-2 | CASSLVVTSFEQFF | TGTGCCAGCAGCTTAGTGGTGACTAGCTTTGAGCAGTTCTTC
TRBJ2-7 | NA | once | TRBV5-1 | CASSLVGKVAEEQYF | TGCGCCAGCAGCTTGGTGGGGAAAGTAGCGGAGGAGCAGTACTTC
TRBJ1-6 | NA | NA | TRBV7-2 | CASSPELLYNSPLHF | TGTGCCAGCAGCCCCGAACTTCTCTATAATTCACCCCTCCACTTT
TRBJ2-1 | TRBD1 | NA | TRBV5-1 | CASRPSIAGGGTGYNEQFF | TGCGCCAGCCGTCCCTCTATCGCGGGTGGAGGGACAGGGTATAATGAGCAGTTCTTC
TRBJ2-7 | TRBD1 | NA | TRBV28 | CASSHILGQGINEQYF | TGTGCCAGCAGTCACATCTTAGGACAGGGGATCAACGAGCAGTACTTC
TRBJ2-7 | NA | NA | TRBV10-2 | CASSRGPGPYEQYF | TGCGCCAGCAGTCGGGGACCCGGACCCTACGAGCAGTACTTC
TRBJ2-5 | NA | NA | TRBV6-5 | CASSRTQQETQYF | TGTGCCAGCAGTCGGACACAGCAAGAGACCCAGTACTTC
TRBJ1-1 | NA | NA | TRBV5-1 | CASSWDNLNTEAFF | TGCGCCAGCAGCTGGGACAATTTGAACACTGAAGCTTTCTTT
TRBJ2-2 | NA | NA | TRBV11-3 | CASSLVTFGRANTGELFF | TGTGCCAGCAGCTTAGTGACATTCGGCAGGGCGAACACCGGGGAGCTGTTTTTT
TRBJ1-3 | TRBD1 | few | TRBV4-1 | CASSPSDRALGNTIYF | TGCGCCAGCAGCCCCTCGGACAGGGCGTTAGGAAACACCATATATTTT
TRBJ1-1 | NA | NA | TRBV19 | CASSIWKGTEAFF | TGTGCCAGTAGTATCTGGAAGGGCACTGAAGCTTTCTTT